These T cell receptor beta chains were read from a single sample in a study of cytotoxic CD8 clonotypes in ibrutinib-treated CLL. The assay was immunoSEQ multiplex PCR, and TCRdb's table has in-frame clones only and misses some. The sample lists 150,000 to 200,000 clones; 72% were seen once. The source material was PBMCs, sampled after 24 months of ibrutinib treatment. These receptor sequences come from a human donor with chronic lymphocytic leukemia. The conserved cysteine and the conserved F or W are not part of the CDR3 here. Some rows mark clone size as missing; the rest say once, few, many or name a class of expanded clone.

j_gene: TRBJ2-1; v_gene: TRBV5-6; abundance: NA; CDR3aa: ASSWPGGRTFNEQF
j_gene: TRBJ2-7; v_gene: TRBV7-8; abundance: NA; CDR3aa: ASSLGTLRGYEQY
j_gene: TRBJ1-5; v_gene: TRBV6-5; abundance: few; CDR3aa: ASSPWTGGNQPQH
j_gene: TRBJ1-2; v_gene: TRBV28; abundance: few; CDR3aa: ASSLAQYGYT
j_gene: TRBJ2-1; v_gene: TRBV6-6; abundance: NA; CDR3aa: ASSYSIGLGPF
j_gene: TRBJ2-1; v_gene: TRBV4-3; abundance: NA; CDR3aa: ASSQESSGSYNEQF
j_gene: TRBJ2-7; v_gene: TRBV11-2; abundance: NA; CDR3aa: ASSLDPLTVEQY
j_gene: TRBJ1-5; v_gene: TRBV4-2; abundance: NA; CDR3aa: ASSQIDTGDRNQPQH
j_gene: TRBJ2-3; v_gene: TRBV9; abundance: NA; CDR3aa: ASSPSSYTDTQY
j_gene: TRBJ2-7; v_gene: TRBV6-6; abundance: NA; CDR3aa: AIRAGDGYEQY
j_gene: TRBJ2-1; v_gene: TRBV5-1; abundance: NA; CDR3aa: ASSLGIGSSYNEQF
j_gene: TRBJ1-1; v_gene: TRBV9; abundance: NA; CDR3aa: ASSVYSRGQDGAF
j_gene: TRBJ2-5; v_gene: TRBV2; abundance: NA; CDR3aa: ASRGQTQY
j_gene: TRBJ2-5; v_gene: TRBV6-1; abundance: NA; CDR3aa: ASSEEVLAQETQY
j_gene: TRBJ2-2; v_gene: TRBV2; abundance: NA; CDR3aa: ARRVENTGELF
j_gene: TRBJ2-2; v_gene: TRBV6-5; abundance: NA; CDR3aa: ASSYSVERELF
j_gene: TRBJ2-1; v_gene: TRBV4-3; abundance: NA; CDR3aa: ASSPNLRGNEQF
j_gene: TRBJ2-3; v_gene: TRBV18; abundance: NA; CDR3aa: ASSTRRPSTDTQY
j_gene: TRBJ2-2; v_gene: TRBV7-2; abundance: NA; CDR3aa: ASSRQGGGELF
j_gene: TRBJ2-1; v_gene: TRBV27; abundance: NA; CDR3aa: ASSEGGNEQF
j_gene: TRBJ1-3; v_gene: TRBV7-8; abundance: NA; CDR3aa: ASSPFLSGNTIY
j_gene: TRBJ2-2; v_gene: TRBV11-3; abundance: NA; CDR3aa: ASSFGTGRGAGELF
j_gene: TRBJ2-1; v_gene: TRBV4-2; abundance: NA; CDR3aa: ASSQSANSYNEQF
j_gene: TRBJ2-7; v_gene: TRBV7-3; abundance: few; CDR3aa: ASSSKTGAYEQY
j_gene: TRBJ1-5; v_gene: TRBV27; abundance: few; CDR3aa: ASSPDHDRDQPQH
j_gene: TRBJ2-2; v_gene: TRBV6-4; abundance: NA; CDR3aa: ASSDSRLAGTGELF
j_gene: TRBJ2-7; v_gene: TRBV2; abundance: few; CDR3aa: ASSDWDEAYEQY
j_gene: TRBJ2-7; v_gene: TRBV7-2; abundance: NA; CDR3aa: ASSRPPGTTYEQY
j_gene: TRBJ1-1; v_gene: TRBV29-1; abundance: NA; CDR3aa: SVEVALNTEAF
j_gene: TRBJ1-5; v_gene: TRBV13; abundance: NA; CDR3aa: ASSLDSSNQPQH
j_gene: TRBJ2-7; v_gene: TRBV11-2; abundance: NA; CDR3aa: ASSQQGLYEQY
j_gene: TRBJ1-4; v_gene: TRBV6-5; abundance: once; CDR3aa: ASSYSIVSNEKLF
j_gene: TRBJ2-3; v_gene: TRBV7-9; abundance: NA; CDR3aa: ASSPTKGGADTQY
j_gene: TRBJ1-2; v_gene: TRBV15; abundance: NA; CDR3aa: ATSGSTAEGYT
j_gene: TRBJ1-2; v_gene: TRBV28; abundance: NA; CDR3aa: ASSKDRGRFFGYT
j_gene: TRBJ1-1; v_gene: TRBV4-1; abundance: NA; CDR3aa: ASSPRGIGEAF
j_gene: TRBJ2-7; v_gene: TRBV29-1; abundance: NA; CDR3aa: SVLLGASYEQY
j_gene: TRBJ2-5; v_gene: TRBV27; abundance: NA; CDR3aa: ASSLSSGGTQY
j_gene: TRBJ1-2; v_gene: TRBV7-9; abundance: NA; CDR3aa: ASSPSGTGVWTNYGYT
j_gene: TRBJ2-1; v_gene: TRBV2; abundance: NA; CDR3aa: ASRGLAGYNEQF